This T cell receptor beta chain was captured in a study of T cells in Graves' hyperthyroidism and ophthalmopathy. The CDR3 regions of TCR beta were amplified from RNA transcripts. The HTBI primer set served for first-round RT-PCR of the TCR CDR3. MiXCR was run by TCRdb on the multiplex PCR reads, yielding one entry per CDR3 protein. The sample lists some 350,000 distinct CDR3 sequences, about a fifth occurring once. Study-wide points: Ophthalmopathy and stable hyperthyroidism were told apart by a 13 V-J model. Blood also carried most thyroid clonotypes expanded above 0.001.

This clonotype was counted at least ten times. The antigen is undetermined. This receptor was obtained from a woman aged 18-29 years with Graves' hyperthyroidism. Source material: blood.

This CDR3 reads CASSLVKLPGANVLTF. In DNA, the CDR3 is TGCGCCAGCAGCTTGGTTAAGCTGCCTGGGGCCAACGTCCTGACTTTC. V is TRBV5-1 and J is TRBJ2-6; D is undetermined. CDR3 length equals 16 residues. V dropped 0 bases and J dropped 2 bases, with 9 bases sitting between them. Germline V gene data show CDR1 as SGHRS and CDR2 as YFSETQ.